One sample yielded the 9 T cell receptor beta chains listed below, sequenced in a study of shared clonotypes between healthy human individuals. Sequenced by immunoSEQ multiplex PCR; TCRdb stores in-frame clones only, minus some. The table lists approximately 100,000 clones, less than 75% of them singletons. The sequenced sample consisted of memory CD8+ T cells sorted from blood. The subset was: CD45RO+ cells pooled with CCR7-negative TemRA cells. These receptors were collected from a woman aged 25 to 39 in good health.

V is TRBV29-1 and J is TRBJ2-1, with 13 bases fitting TRBD2. This CDR3 contains 16 residues. The J segment lost 7 bases and the V segment lost 2 bases, leaving 8 bases of the junction unmatched. Germline assignment: CDR1 SQVTM and CDR2 ANQGSEA. The DNA of the CDR3 is TGCAGCGTTGAAAGGCTAGGACTAGCGGGAGTAAATGAGCAGTTCTTC. It yields the protein CSVERLGLAGVNEQFF.

This rearrangement joins TRBV4-1 to TRBJ1-1; D gene ambiguous. V lost 3 bases and J 5 bases, leaving 10 bases between the germline ends. Germline loops: CDR1 MGHRA, CDR2 YSYEKL. The CDR3 is 13 amino acids. The CDR3 loop reads CASSHSLGTEAFF. Here the CDR3 DNA reads TGCGCCAGCAGCCACAGTTTGGGGACTGAAGCTTTCTTT.

The chain couples TRBV4-2 to TRBJ2-7; D uncertain. This CDR3 has 13 amino acids. Trimming stripped 6 bases from V and 3 bases from J, with 12 bases between. The V gene's germline CDR1 is LGHNA and CDR2 YNFKEQ. The CDR3 protein is CASSTDRHYEQYF. As DNA, the CDR3 is TGTGCCAGCAGTACGGATCGGCACTACGAGCAGTACTTC.

This clone was observed once. The chain is built from TRBV18 and TRBJ2-5, with D hard to call. CDR1 and CDR2 (germline): KGHSH, LQKENI. CDR3 length: 13 amino acids. Between the trimmed V and J ends, which lost 1 base and 7 bases, there was a span of 10 bases. The CDR3: CASSPLEWGTQYF. As DNA, the CDR3 is TGTGCCAGCTCACCACTAGAATGGGGGACCCAGTACTTC.

This chain connects TRBV27 to TRBJ1-2, with 7 bases aligning to TRBD1. V was pared by 1 base and J by 1 base, with 3 bases of the junction left unmatched. The CDR3 has 15 residues. Germline CDR1 is MNHEY and CDR2 is SMNVEV (reference sequence). The CDR3 here is CASSLFRGYNYGYTF. The DNA for the CDR3 is TGTGCCAGCAGTTTATTCAGGGGGTATAACTATGGCTACACCTTC.

This chain joins TRBV27 and TRBJ1-2; D is perhaps TRBD1 (5 bases). The CDR3 runs 13 residues. Germline CDR1 reads MNHEY; CDR2 reads SMNVEV (reference sequence). The V and J ends lost 3 bases and 8 bases respectively, with 13 bases between them. CDR3 sequence: CASSFGGGEGYTF. CDR3 nucleotides: TGTGCCAGCAGTTTTGGTGGGGGGGAAGGCTACACCTTC.

This clone appeared a single time. This chain links TRBV5-1 with TRBJ1-1; a weak D match, TRBD1 (6 bases). V lost 1 base, J lost 11 bases, and 18 bases lay in between. The length of the CDR3 is 14 residues. In germline, CDR1 is SGHRS, CDR2 YFSETQ. The CDR3 DNA reads as TGCGCCAGCAGCTTGTTCGTGACAGGCCTGCGGGCTTTCTTT. Protein sequence: CASSLFVTGLRAFF. Complete variable domain (other parts from reference TRBV5-1 and TRBJ1-1): KAGVTQTPRYLIKTRGQQVTLSCSPISGHRSVSWYQQTPGQGLQFLFEYFSETQRNKGNFPGRFSGRQFSNSRSEMNVSTLELGDSALYLCASSLFVTGLRAFFGQGTRLTVV.

The J gene is TRBJ1-1, the V gene TRBV13; possible D gene TRBD1, 6 bases. With 4 bases removed from V and 11 bases from J, the gap between germline ends came to 17 bases. CDR1 and CDR2 from the germline V gene are PRHDT and FYEKMQ (reference sequence). CDR3 length: 13 residues. CDR3: CASSSYQGQGAFF. The CDR3 region has the DNA TGTGCCAGCAGCTCATATCAGGGACAAGGGGCTTTCTTT. The variable domain in full, with the rest retrieved from reference TRBV13 and TRBJ1-1, is AAGVIQSPRHLIKEKRETATLKCYPIPRHDTVYWYQQGPGQDPQFLISFYEKMQSDKGSIPDRFSAQQFSDYHSELNMSSLELGDSALYFCASSSYQGQGAFFGQGTRLTVV.

This sequence joins TRBV27 and TRBJ2-7; tentative D call: TRBD1 (6 bases). This CDR3 has 14 amino acids. Per the germline V gene, CDR1 is MNHEY and CDR2 is SMNVEV (reference sequence). The V and J ends lost 2 bases and 2 bases respectively, with 10 bases between them. CDR3 in amino acids: CASSLGSGAYEQYF. The CDR3 nucleotides are TGTGCCAGCAGTTTAGGGTCAGGGGCCTACGAGCAGTACTTC.